Shown below are 20 T cell receptor beta chains from a single sample sequenced in a study of blood T cell repertoires in COVID-19. Generated by immunoSEQ multiplex PCR, the TCRdb table keeps only in-frame clones and is missing some. The sample records around 400,000 clones, about 87% being singletons. The sequenced sample was peripheral blood. These receptors were obtained from a woman aged 60-70 years with COVID-19, enrolled during active disease.

This chain joins TRBV19 and TRBJ2-5, with 8 bases lining up with TRBD1. CDR1 and CDR2 (germline): LNHDA, SQIVND (reference sequence). The ends lost 5 bases at V and 5 bases at J; junction bases unmatched: 7. CDR3 length equals 14 residues. For the CDR3, the DNA is TGTGCCAGTAGTGGGGGACAGGTCCTCGAGACCCAGTACTTC. Protein sequence: CASSGGQVLETQYF.

Of note for this clone: This specimen includes other DNA sequences encoding the same CDR3. The V and J genes are TRBV7-9 and TRBJ1-2; weak D call: TRBD1 (5 bases). Germline assignment: CDR1 SEHNR and CDR2 FQNEAQ (reference sequence). The CDR3 has 14 amino acids. Trimming took 2 bases from V and 2 from J, leaving 9 bases between them. The CDR3 loop is CASSLRGSNYGYTF. The CDR3 region has the DNA TGTGCCAGCAGCTTAAGGGGATCCAACTATGGCTACACCTTC.

This clone was found once. The J gene is TRBJ1-1, the V gene TRBV11-2; no firm D call. CDR1 SGHAT and CDR2 FQNNGV come from the germline V gene. The V end lost 6 bases, the J end lost 4 bases, and 9 bases lay between the germline ends. This CDR3 comprises 12 residues. The CDR3 DNA follows: TGTGCCAGCAGACCAGAACGCACTGAAGCTTTCTTT. This translates into CASRPERTEAFF.

The chain has TRBV14 and TRBJ2-2; TRBD2 might be the D (6 bases). V dropped 4 bases and J dropped 7 bases, with 13 bases sitting between them. The CDR3 is 14 amino acids. In germline, CDR1 is SGHDN, CDR2 FVKESK. The CDR3 DNA follows: TGTGCCAGCAGCCTCCGGACGCGGGGCGGGGAGCTGTTTTTT. It is translated as CASSLRTRGGELFF.

A single count supports this clone. V and J are TRBV28 and TRBJ1-5; TRBD1 matches 8 bases. V lost 4 bases and J lost 9; bases outside the gene matches: 11. The CDR3 is 15 amino acids. Per germline, CDR1 MDHEN and CDR2 SYDVKM. The CDR3 DNA follows: TGTGCCAGCAGTTCCCATGGGACAGGAGGTCCGCCCCAGCATTTT. Translating it yields CASSSHGTGGPPQHF.

The CDR3: CASRGQGVANYGYTF. CDR3 nucleotide sequence: TGCGCCAGCAGAGGACAGGGGGTAGCTAACTATGGCTACACCTTC. V usage is TRBV10-2 and J usage is TRBJ1-2, with TRBD1 identical over 10 bases. In germline, CDR1 is WSHSY, CDR2 SAAADI. This CDR3 region has 15 residues. V lost 6 bases to trimming and J lost 0 bases; unmatched junction nucleotides: 4.

The genes are TRBV30 and TRBJ1-1; unclear D gene. Germline V lookup: CDR1 GTSNPN, CDR2 SVGIG (reference sequence). The V end lost 0 bases, the J end lost 5 bases, and 10 bases lay between the germline ends. The CDR3 is made up of 13 amino acids. The CDR3 spells CAWSVEGRTEAFF. The CDR3 region has the DNA TGTGCCTGGAGTGTGGAAGGGAGAACTGAAGCTTTCTTT.

The V gene is TRBV7-2, the J gene TRBJ1-1; D perhaps matches TRBD1 (5 bases). Germline loops: CDR1 SGHTA, CDR2 FQGNSA. There are 15 residues in the CDR3. Trimming stripped 4 bases from V and 1 base from J, with 13 bases between. CDR3 protein: CASSWGGNTNTEAFF. The CDR3 DNA sequence: TGTGCCAGCAGCTGGGGGGGGAATACGAACACTGAAGCTTTCTTT.

This chain joins TRBV5-1 and TRBJ2-7; D remains ambiguous. V gave up 0 bases and J gave up 1 base, with 8 bases separating them. Germline-derived CDR1 and CDR2 are SGHRS and YFSETQ. This CDR3 has 14 residues. The CDR3 reads CASSLAWSSYEQYF. The CDR3 region has the DNA TGCGCCAGCAGCTTGGCTTGGAGTTCCTACGAGCAGTACTTC. The entire variable domain, with the rest obtained from reference TRBV5-1 and TRBJ2-7, is as follows: KAGVTQTPRYLIKTRGQQVTLSCSPISGHRSVSWYQQTPGQGLQFLFEYFSETQRNKGNFPGRFSGRQFSNSRSEMNVSTLELGDSALYLCASSLAWSSYEQYFGPGTRLTVT.

In nucleotides, the CDR3 is TGTGCCAGCAGCCACCCCCCAGGGGGCATCTATGGCTACACCTTC. Amino acid sequence: CASSHPPGGIYGYTF. The chain couples TRBV11-2 to TRBJ1-2; 8 nucleotides align to TRBD1. The germline V gene has CDR1 SGHAT and CDR2 FQNNGV. The CDR3 runs to 15 residues. J lost 4 bases, V lost 5 bases, and 9 bases had no gene match.

This clone has a count of ten or more. The rearrangement links TRBV6-5 to TRBJ1-5, with D unclear. The CDR3 extends over 15 amino acids. Germline CDR1 reads MNHEY; CDR2 reads SVGAGI. The V end was cut by 6 bases, the J end by 4 bases, with 16 bases between. CDR3 in amino acids: CASSPRYRENQPQHF. As DNA, the CDR3 is TGTGCCAGCAGCCCCCGGTACAGAGAAAATCAGCCCCAGCATTTT.

This clone was observed a few times. CDR3 DNA sequence: TGTGCCAGCAGTTTCCCCTCTCGGGGCAGGGGAATCGTGGTAAGGCAGCCCCAGCATTTT. It encodes CASSFPSRGRGIVVRQPQHF. The chain is built from TRBV28 and TRBJ1-5; D perhaps matches TRBD1 (6 bases). The V end was cut by 3 bases, the J end by 7 bases, with 31 bases between. The CDR3 runs 20 residues. Germline loops: CDR1 MDHEN, CDR2 SYDVKM. The full variable domain, with the rest looked up from reference TRBV28 and TRBJ1-5, is DVKVTQSSRYLVKRTGEKVFLECVQDMDHENMFWYRQDPGLGLRLIYFSYDVKMKEKGDIPEGYSVSREKKERFSLILESASTNQTSMYLCASSFPSRGRGIVVRQPQHFGDGTRLSIL.

The V call is TRBV4-2, the J call TRBJ1-5, with a possible D match to TRBD1 (6 bases). This CDR3 contains 12 residues. V lost 3 bases and J lost 11, with 11 bases in between. Germline V gives CDR1 LGHNA, CDR2 YNFKEQ. CDR3 protein: CASSQDRGTQHF. The CDR3 DNA is TGTGCCAGCAGCCAGGACAGAGGGACCCAGCATTTT.

The rearrangement joins TRBV5-6 to TRBJ2-3, with TRBD1 matching 8 bases. Germline V lookup: CDR1 SGHDT, CDR2 YYEEEE. Unmatched junction bases numbered 12, after V lost 3 bases and J lost 6 bases. CDR3 length: 16 amino acids. CDR3 sequence reads: CASSSKTGGDLDTQYF. DNA for the CDR3: TGTGCCAGCAGCTCCAAAACAGGGGGAGACCTTGATACGCAGTATTTT. Filled out from reference TRBV5-6 and TRBJ2-3, the complete variable domain reads DAGVTQSPTHLIKTRGQQVTLRCSPKSGHDTVSWYQQALGQGPQFIFQYYEEEERQRGNFPDRFSGHQFPNYSSELNVNALLLGDSALYLCASSSKTGGDLDTQYFGPGTRLTVL.

The V and J genes are TRBV5-4 and TRBJ2-1, with D uncertain. Germline V gene sequence: CDR1 SGHNT, CDR2 YYREEE (reference sequence). This CDR3 comprises 13 residues. With 0 bases removed from V and 9 bases from J, the gap between germline ends came to 10 bases. This CDR3 reads CASSLAGSREQFF. In DNA form, the CDR3 reads TGTGCCAGCAGCTTGGCCGGTAGCCGTGAGCAGTTCTTC.

The CDR3 DNA follows: TGTGCCAGCAGCTTAACCAAGTTAGGGGATTCAAATCAGCCCCAGCATTTT. Translating it yields CASSLTKLGDSNQPQHF. The J gene is TRBJ1-5, the V gene TRBV7-2; TRBD1 is a possible D gene (5 bases). Deletions cut 2 bases from V and 4 bases from J, with 18 bases between. From germline, CDR1 is SGHTA and CDR2 FQGNSA. This CDR3 is built from 17 residues. Based on the CDR3 plus reference TRBV7-2 and TRBJ1-5, the full variable domain is GAGVSQSPSNKVTEKGKDVELRCDPISGHTALYWYRQSLGQGLEFLIYFQGNSAPDKSGLPSDRFSAERTGGSVSTLTIQRTQQEDSAVYLCASSLTKLGDSNQPQHFGDGTRLSIL.

The V and J genes are TRBV9 and TRBJ2-7; 7 positions match TRBD1. Germline V gene data show CDR1 as SGDLS and CDR2 as YYNGEE. Germline trimming cut 2 bases from V and 6 bases from J; bases unmatched to any gene: 11. The CDR3 is made up of 15 amino acids. Here the CDR3 DNA reads TGTGCCAGCAGCGTTGACAGGGCCCGGTCGGGCGAGCAGTACTTC. As protein: CASSVDRARSGEQYF.

In its sample, this clone was seen once. The genes are TRBV28 and TRBJ2-1, with D maybe TRBD1 (6 bases). The CDR3 is made up of 15 amino acids. Germline V lookup: CDR1 MDHEN, CDR2 SYDVKM. The V gene lost 6 bases and the J gene lost 4 bases, with 16 bases spanning the gap. The CDR3 sequence: CASSRGQSPYNEQFF. The CDR3 region has the DNA TGTGCCAGCAGCCGCGGACAGAGCCCTTACAATGAGCAGTTCTTC.

V usage is TRBV10-3 and J usage is TRBJ1-1; the match to TRBD1 covers 10 bases. V lost 6 bases and J lost 5; bases outside the gene matches: 9. Per the germline V gene, CDR1 is ENHRY and CDR2 is SYGVKD. The length of the CDR3 is 15 residues. The DNA for the CDR3 is TGTGCCATCAGGGCCGGGACAGGGGTAGGGACTGAAGCTTTCTTT. Encoded protein: CAIRAGTGVGTEAFF.

V gene TRBV5-6 combines with J gene TRBJ2-2; 10 bases agree with TRBD2. The CDR3 sequence is 15 residues long. The V gene's germline CDR1 is SGHDT and CDR2 YYEEEE. With 4 bases clipped from V and 5 bases from J, the junction kept 5 bases outside the gene matches. CDR3 coding DNA: TGTGCCAGCAGCCCTAGCGGGGGAGAAACCGGGGAGCTGTTTTTT. This codes for CASSPSGGETGELFF. Full variable domain (remainder filled in from reference TRBV5-6 and TRBJ2-2): DAGVTQSPTHLIKTRGQQVTLRCSPKSGHDTVSWYQQALGQGPQFIFQYYEEEERQRGNFPDRFSGHQFPNYSSELNVNALLLGDSALYLCASSPSGGETGELFFGEGSRLTVL.